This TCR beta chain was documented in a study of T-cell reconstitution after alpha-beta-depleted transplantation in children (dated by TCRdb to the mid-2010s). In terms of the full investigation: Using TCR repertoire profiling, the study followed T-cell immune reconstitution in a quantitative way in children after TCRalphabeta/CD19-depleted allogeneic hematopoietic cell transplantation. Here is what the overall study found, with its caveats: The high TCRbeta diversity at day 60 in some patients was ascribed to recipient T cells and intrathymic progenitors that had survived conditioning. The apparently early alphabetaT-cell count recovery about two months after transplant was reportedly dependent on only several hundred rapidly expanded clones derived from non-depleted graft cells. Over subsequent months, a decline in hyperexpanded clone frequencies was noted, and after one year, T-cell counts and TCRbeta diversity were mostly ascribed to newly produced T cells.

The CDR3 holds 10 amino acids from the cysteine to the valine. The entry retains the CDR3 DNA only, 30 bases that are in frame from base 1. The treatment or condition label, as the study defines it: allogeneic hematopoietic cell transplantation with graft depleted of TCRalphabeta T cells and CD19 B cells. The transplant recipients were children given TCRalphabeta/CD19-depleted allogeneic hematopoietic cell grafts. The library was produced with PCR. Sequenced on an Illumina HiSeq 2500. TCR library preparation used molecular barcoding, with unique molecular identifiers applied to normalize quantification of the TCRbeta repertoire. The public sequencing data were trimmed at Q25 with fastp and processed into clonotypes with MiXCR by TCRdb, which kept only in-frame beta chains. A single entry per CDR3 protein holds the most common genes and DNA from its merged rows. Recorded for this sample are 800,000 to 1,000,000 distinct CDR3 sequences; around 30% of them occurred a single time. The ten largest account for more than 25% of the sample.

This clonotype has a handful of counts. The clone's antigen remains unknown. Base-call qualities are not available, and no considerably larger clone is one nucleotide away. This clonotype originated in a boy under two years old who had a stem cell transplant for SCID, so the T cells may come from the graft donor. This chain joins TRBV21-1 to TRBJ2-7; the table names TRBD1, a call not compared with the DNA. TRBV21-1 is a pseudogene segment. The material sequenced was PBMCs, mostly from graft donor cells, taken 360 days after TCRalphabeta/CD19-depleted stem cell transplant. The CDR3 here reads CASSIRQGLV. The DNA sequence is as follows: TGTGCCAGCAGCATCCGACAGGGTCTAGTC.